These 17 T cell receptor beta chains originate from one sample sequenced in a study of blood T cell repertoires in COVID-19. Generated by immunoSEQ multiplex PCR, the TCRdb table keeps only in-frame clones and is missing some. The data hold about 97,000 clones, with about nine tenths observed a single time. The sample taken for sequencing was peripheral blood. The source is a man aged 55 to 70 with acute or convalescent COVID-19.

This chain joins TRBV5-1 and TRBJ1-4, with D tentatively TRBD1 (6 bases). With 0 bases removed from V and 4 bases from J, the gap between germline ends came to 10 bases. Germline V gene sequence: CDR1 SGHRS, CDR2 YFSETQ. The CDR3 covers 15 residues. CDR3 sequence reads: CASSLGGQSNEKLFF. The DNA for the CDR3 is TGCGCCAGCAGCTTGGGTGGACAGAGTAATGAAAAACTGTTTTTT. The full variable domain, in which reference TRBV5-1 and TRBJ1-4 provide the parts outside the CDR3, is KAGVTQTPRYLIKTRGQQVTLSCSPISGHRSVSWYQQTPGQGLQFLFEYFSETQRNKGNFPGRFSGRQFSNSRSEMNVSTLELGDSALYLCASSLGGQSNEKLFFGSGTQLSVL.

This clone has only one observation. The chain employs TRBV11-3 and TRBJ2-1, with D possibly TRBD2 on 6 matching bases. CDR3 length: 13 residues. V lost 3 bases and J 4 bases, leaving 7 bases between the germline ends. The V gene's germline CDR1 is SGHNT and CDR2 YENEEA. The CDR3 bases are TGTGCCAGCAGCTTGACTAGATACAATGAGCAGTTCTTC. Protein product: CASSLTRYNEQFF.

V gene TRBV19 combines with J gene TRBJ1-2; D possibly corresponds to TRBD1 (6 bases). V shed 5 bases and J shed 8 bases, with 18 bases lying between them. This CDR3 is 14 amino acids long. Germline CDR1 is LNHDA and CDR2 is SQIVND (reference sequence). The CDR3 DNA reads TGTGCCAGTAGTTCCCAAGGGGGTGGAGGCGGCTACACCTTC. Residues: CASSSQGGGGGYTF.

The chain combines TRBV5-1 with TRBJ1-6; TRBD1 might be the D (6 bases). The germline V gene encodes CDR1 SGHRS and CDR2 YFSETQ. There are 13 residues in the CDR3. Trimming removed 4 bases at V and 10 bases at J, with 12 bases between. CDR3 sequence reads: CASSPQGESPLHF. The CDR3 DNA follows: TGCGCCAGCAGCCCACAGGGAGAATCACCCCTCCACTTT.

The gene calls are TRBV6-5 and TRBJ2-7; 9 bases map to TRBD1. Germline CDR1 MNHEY, CDR2 SVGAGI. This CDR3 comprises 14 residues. V dropped 4 bases and J dropped 4; count of bases not matched to a gene: 5. The CDR3 DNA sequence: TGTGCCAGCAGTTCCCGGGACAGGGTTTACGAGCAGTACTTC. Amino acids: CASSSRDRVYEQYF.

CDR3 DNA sequence: TGTGCCAGCAGTTTACGGGAGGGAGGCTACACCTTC. It codes for CASSLREGGYTF. The V and J genes are TRBV12-3 or TRBV12-4 and TRBJ1-2; no definite D call. V was pared by 2 bases and J by 8 bases, with 9 bases between. This CDR3 has 12 residues.

In its sample, this clone was seen once. The chain uses TRBV19 and TRBJ2-7, with 8 bases fitting TRBD1. V gave up 5 bases and J gave up 4 bases; unmatched junction bases: 7. The CDR3 loop spans 14 amino acids. Germline CDR1 is LNHDA and CDR2 is SQIVND (reference sequence). CDR3 in amino acids: CASSSRDRRYEQYF. Written as DNA, the CDR3 is TGTGCCAGTAGTTCCCGGGACAGGCGGTACGAGCAGTACTTC.

This rearrangement joins TRBV12-2 to TRBJ2-5; the table names TRBD1, a call not compared with the DNA. TRBV12-2 is noted as a pseudogene. The CDR3 covers 15 residues. The CDR3 DNA is TGTGCAAGTCGCAATAGGACAGGTATTCAAGAGACCCAGTACTTC. This encodes CASRNRTGIQETQYF.

This chain uses TRBV7-9 with TRBJ1-2; D remains ambiguous. Germline values: CDR1 SEHNR, CDR2 FQNEAQ (reference sequence). The length of the CDR3 is 14 residues. V was clipped by 1 base and J by 8 bases, with 14 bases between them. This CDR3 is CASSLDARPGGYTF. The CDR3 nucleotides read TGTGCCAGCAGCTTAGATGCCAGGCCAGGAGGCTACACCTTC.

V is TRBV7-9 and J is TRBJ1-5; no firm D call. The CDR3 contains 14 residues. Germline values: CDR1 SEHNR, CDR2 FQNEAQ (reference sequence). V was pared by 1 base and J by 4 bases, with 8 bases between. The CDR3 region is CASSLGTANQPQHF. The CDR3 DNA reads TGTGCCAGCAGCTTAGGAACAGCTAATCAGCCCCAGCATTTT.

This chain uses TRBV30 with TRBJ2-5; a possible D gene is TRBD1 (6 bases). The CDR3 has 13 amino acids. The V gene's germline CDR1 is GTSNPN and CDR2 SVGIG (reference sequence). V was pared by 2 bases and J by 2 bases, with 9 bases between. CDR3 residues: CAWSQGTQETQYF. The DNA of the CDR3 is TGTGCCTGGAGTCAGGGGACACAAGAGACCCAGTACTTC.

This rearrangement joins TRBV5-4 to TRBJ2-7, with D possibly matching TRBD2 (5 bases). This CDR3 is built from 14 residues. Germline-derived CDR1 and CDR2 are SGHNT and YYREEE (reference sequence). Trimming shortened V by 4 bases and J by 3 bases, and 14 bases separated the two germline ends. CDR3 sequence reads: CASSPPGKGYEQYF. DNA of the CDR3: TGTGCCAGCAGCCCCCCGGGAAAAGGCTACGAGCAGTACTTC.

This rearrangement joins TRBV6-5 to TRBJ1-2; no clear D. V lost 11 bases to trimming and J lost 0 bases, with 7 bases between them. The CDR3 is 11 residues long. The V gene's germline CDR1 is MNHEY and CDR2 SVGAGI. The CDR3 reads CACRANYGYTF. CDR3 DNA sequence: TGTGCCTGCCGAGCTAACTATGGCTACACCTTC.

The chain combines TRBV7-9 with TRBJ1-6, with 7 nucleotides matching TRBD1. This CDR3 spans 14 amino acids. CDR1 is SEHNR, CDR2 FQNEAQ, per germline (reference sequence). Trimming cost V 7 bases and J 10 bases; bases outside gene matches: 10. The CDR3 DNA reads TGTGCCAGCACCCCTGGAGGGGGCGGATCACCCCTCCACTTT. This encodes CASTPGGGGSPLHF.

CDR3 protein: CASSDQGAREKLFF. The CDR3 DNA reads TGTGCCAGCAGTGACCAGGGGGCGCGAGAAAAACTGTTTTTT. The gene calls are TRBV6-6 and TRBJ1-4; 8 nucleotides agree with TRBD1. Germline V gives CDR1 MNHNY, CDR2 SVGAGI (reference sequence). After removal of 5 bases from V and 8 bases from J, the junction contained 7 bases not matched to a gene. The CDR3 spans 14 residues.

The V and J genes are TRBV29-1 and TRBJ1-1; D is uncertain. The CDR3 is made up of 12 amino acids. V shed 7 bases and J shed 4 bases, with 13 bases lying between them. Germline V gives CDR1 SQVTM, CDR2 ANQGSEA. The CDR3 loop is CSAGIRGTEAFF. In DNA form, the CDR3 reads TGCAGCGCCGGTATCCGGGGCACTGAAGCTTTCTTT.

This rearrangement joins TRBV7-2 to TRBJ1-1; TRBD1 matches at 7 bases. The CDR3 is made up of 16 amino acids. The germline V gene has CDR1 SGHTA and CDR2 FQGNSA. With V trimmed by 4 bases and J by 0 bases, 8 bases remained unmatched. CDR3 in amino acids: CASSSRGVRVNTEAFF. In nucleotides, the CDR3 is TGTGCCAGCAGCTCCAGGGGGGTACGTGTGAACACTGAAGCTTTCTTT.